The sequence of this T cell receptor (beta chain) was determined in a study of post-analysis software for immune sequencing data. Overall study findings and caveats: Five or six TRBV segments were significantly more frequent in patients than in controls. TRBV5-6, TRBV5-1 and TRBV20-1 were among these segments.

Every TCR beta cDNA library bore unique molecular identifiers. Each CDR3 protein gets one entry after TCRdb re-called the PCR reads with MiXCR. The sample shows 600,000 to 700,000 distinct CDR3 sequences, roughly three fifths of them seen only once. This clonotype has more than one count but fewer than ten. Its antigen is still unknown. Germline V gives CDR1 SNHLY, CDR2 FYNNEI. The CDR3 loop spans 17 amino acids. Sequencing was done on a sample of blood. The rearrangement uses TRBV2 and TRBJ2-7, with 7 nucleotides matching TRBD2. The end of the DNA fits TRBJ2-5 better, so the J call may be wrong. The TCR was taken from a girl aged 2 to 10 with multiple sclerosis. The CDR3 loop reads CASRAALMAGVGETQYF. DNA of the CDR3: TGTGCCAGCAGAGCCGCTTTAATGGCGGGGGTCGGGGAGACCCAGTACTTC.